These T cell receptor beta chains were read from a single sample in a study of shared clonotypes between healthy human individuals. Some clones are missing from TCRdb's copy, which holds only in-frame ones; the method was immunoSEQ multiplex PCR. Of about 1.5 million clones in the sample, approximately 98% were seen once. The sample taken for sequencing was naive CD4+ T cells sorted from blood. The receptors were sampled from a young man in good health. The CDR3 runs from the conserved cysteine through the conserved F or W. The D gene is left open where the match is weak. Only part of the rows carry a size: once, few, many, or a class if the clone is expanded.

clone size | J gene | V gene | D gene | CDR3 protein | CDR3 DNA
NA | TRBJ2-7 | TRBV5-1 | TRBD2 | CASRESGSLIGEQYF | TGCGCCAGCAGAGAGAGCGGGAGCCTAATCGGCGAGCAGTACTTC
NA | TRBJ1-2 | TRBV6-5 | TRBD1 | CASSYEDRGNGYTF | TGTGCCAGCAGTTACGAAGACAGGGGTAATGGCTACACCTTC
NA | TRBJ2-1 | TRBV7-8 | TRBD2 | CASTPSAGDNEQFF | TGTGCCAGCACCCCGTCAGCGGGAGACAATGAGCAGTTCTTC
NA | TRBJ2-1 | TRBV11-2 | TRBD2 | CASSLLAGGINEQFF | TGTGCCAGCAGCTTGCTAGCGGGAGGTATCAATGAGCAGTTCTTC
NA | TRBJ2-5 | TRBV7-7 | NA | CASSLVGLLGTQYF | TGTGCCAGCAGCTTAGTCGGACTTCTAGGGACCCAGTACTTC
NA | TRBJ2-1 | TRBV4-3 | TRBD2 | CASSQDWTRPLRGNEQFF | TGCGCCAGCAGCCAAGATTGGACTAGACCTCTCCGGGGCAATGAGCAGTTCTTC
NA | TRBJ2-7 | TRBV6-6 | TRBD2 | CASSGREAYEQYF | TGTGCCAGCAGTGGGCGGGAGGCCTACGAGCAGTACTTC
NA | TRBJ2-7 | TRBV9 | NA | CASSPGDRKDYEQYF | TGTGCCAGCAGCCCGGGAGATCGAAAAGATTACGAGCAGTACTTC
NA | TRBJ2-1 | TRBV5-5 | TRBD1 | CASSYPGQGVNEQFF | TGTGCCAGCAGCTACCCGGGACAGGGGGTAAATGAGCAGTTCTTC
once | TRBJ1-5 | TRBV2 | NA | CASTVAQRNQPQHF | TGTGCCAGCACTGTTGCCCAGAGAAATCAGCCCCAGCATTTT
NA | TRBJ2-1 | TRBV27 | NA | CASRRSGMGWEFF | TGTGCCAGCAGACGATCCGGGATGGGATGGGAGTTCTTC
NA | TRBJ1-1 | TRBV10-3 | NA | CAISAYRDRNTEAFF | TGTGCCATCAGTGCTTACAGGGACCGGAACACTGAAGCTTTCTTT
NA | TRBJ2-1 | TRBV5-1 | TRBD2 | CASSIGLAGAWSEQFF | TGCGCCAGCAGCATCGGACTAGCGGGAGCGTGGAGTGAGCAGTTCTTC
NA | TRBJ1-1 | TRBV6-5 | TRBD1 | CASSYTRGPEAFF | TGTGCCAGCAGTTATACCAGGGGGCCTGAAGCTTTCTTT
once | TRBJ2-2 | TRBV18 | NA | CASSPSANTGELFF | TGTGCCAGCTCACCATCGGCGAACACCGGGGAGCTGTTTTTT
NA | TRBJ2-1 | TRBV2 | TRBD2 | CASTSERGANEQFF | TGTGCCAGCACTAGCGAGCGGGGGGCCAATGAGCAGTTCTTC
NA | TRBJ2-7 | TRBV7-2 | NA | CASSLVDWGLEYF | TGTGCCAGCAGCTTAGTCGATTGGGGGCTGGAGTACTTC
NA | TRBJ2-7 | TRBV6-6 | TRBD1 | CASSTPGQGREQYF | TGTGCCAGCAGTACACCGGGACAGGGGAGAGAGCAGTACTTC
NA | TRBJ2-2 | TRBV29-1 | NA | CSVGSGPNTGELFF | TGCAGCGTTGGGAGCGGGCCCAACACCGGGGAGCTGTTTTTT
once | TRBJ2-1 | TRBV30 | TRBD1 | CAWSVGQGFYNEQFF | TGTGCCTGGAGTGTGGGACAGGGGTTCTACAATGAGCAGTTCTTC
NA | TRBJ2-3 | TRBV14 | NA | CASSVAGLGTDTQYF | TGTGCCAGCAGCGTTGCGGGGCTCGGCACAGATACGCAGTATTTT
NA | TRBJ2-2 | TRBV11-3 | NA | CASSLQGAGELFF | TGTGCCAGCAGCTTACAGGGTGCCGGGGAGCTGTTTTTT
NA | TRBJ2-7 | TRBV6-5 | NA | CASSYFPGQGGEQYF | TGTGCCAGCAGTTACTTCCCGGGGCAGGGGGGCGAGCAGTACTTC
once | TRBJ2-7 | TRBV7-9 | NA | CASSPRFGPEQPSYEQYF | TGTGCCAGCAGCCCGCGTTTTGGGCCCGAACAGCCCTCCTACGAGCAGTACTTC
NA | TRBJ2-3 | TRBV20-1 | NA | CSEEDGDTQYF | TGCAGTGAAGAGGACGGAGATACGCAGTATTTT
NA | TRBJ2-1 | TRBV5-5 | TRBD2 | CASSVRLADNWNEQFF | TGTGCCAGCAGCGTAAGACTAGCGGACAATTGGAATGAGCAGTTCTTC
NA | TRBJ1-5 | TRBV19 | TRBD1 | CASSTQGAWGNQPQHF | TGTGCCAGTAGTACACAGGGGGCCTGGGGCAATCAGCCCCAGCATTTT
NA | TRBJ2-2 | TRBV4-1 | NA | CASSQRSTQRSTGELFF | TGCGCCAGCAGCCAAAGAAGTACCCAAAGGTCCACCGGGGAGCTGTTTTTT
once | TRBJ1-3 | TRBV5-1 | NA | CASSSSTGFSGNTIYF | TGCGCCAGCAGCTCCTCCACAGGTTTCTCTGGAAACACCATATATTTT
NA | TRBJ1-2 | TRBV6-5 | NA | CASSPTGDYGYTF | TGTGCCAGCAGTCCGACTGGGGACTATGGCTACACCTTC
once | TRBJ1-1 | TRBV5-1 | NA | CASSLELGSTEAFF | TGCGCCAGCAGCTTGGAGCTCGGCAGCACTGAAGCTTTCTTT
NA | TRBJ2-1 | TRBV7-9 | NA | CASSLLQGTEQFF | TGTGCCAGCAGCTTACTACAGGGTACTGAGCAGTTCTTC
once | TRBJ1-1 | TRBV30 | NA | CAWSRRRGEAFF | TGTGCCTGGAGCCGACGACGGGGAGAAGCTTTCTTT
NA | TRBJ2-2 | TRBV18 | TRBD1 | CASSPRTGGAGGELFF | TGTGCCAGCTCACCAAGGACAGGGGGCGCCGGCGGGGAGCTGTTTTTT
NA | TRBJ1-2 | TRBV4-1 | NA | CASSQVDLVLEGYTF | TGCGCCAGCAGCCAAGTTGATTTAGTCCTGGAAGGTTACACCTTC
NA | TRBJ2-7 | TRBV5-4 | NA | CASSLAGQGGHEQYF | TGTGCCAGCAGCTTGGCCGGGCAGGGGGGCCACGAGCAGTACTTC
NA | TRBJ2-2 | TRBV9 | NA | CASTSAGSNTGELFF | TGTGCCAGCACTTCGGCCGGGTCGAACACCGGGGAGCTGTTTTTT
NA | TRBJ2-7 | TRBV15 | TRBD1 | CATSRDSGQTSYEQYF | TGTGCCACCAGCAGAGATTCGGGACAGACTTCCTACGAGCAGTACTTC
NA | TRBJ1-1 | TRBV2 | NA | CATSLETNTEAFF | TGTGCCACTTCACTCGAAACGAACACTGAAGCTTTCTTT
once | TRBJ2-3 | TRBV9 | NA | CASITPFSTDTQYF | TGTGCCAGCATTACCCCATTCAGCACAGATACGCAGTATTTT
NA | TRBJ1-1 | TRBV11-2 | NA | CASSLGEINTEAFF | TGTGCCAGCAGCTTGGGGGAGATAAACACTGAAGCTTTCTTT
NA | TRBJ2-7 | TRBV6-6 | NA | CASSPTGEGEQYF | TGTGCCAGCAGCCCGACCGGGGAAGGCGAGCAGTACTTC
NA | TRBJ1-4 | TRBV25-1 | NA | CASSESRVTNEKLFF | TGTGCCAGCAGTGAATCGAGGGTCACTAATGAAAAACTGTTTTTT
NA | TRBJ2-7 | TRBV27 | NA | CASSFSGAGEQYF | TGTGCCAGCAGTTTCTCCGGGGCCGGGGAGCAGTACTTC
NA | TRBJ1-2 | TRBV2 | NA | CASSDTANYGYTF | TGTGCCAGCAGTGACACGGCTAACTATGGCTACACCTTC